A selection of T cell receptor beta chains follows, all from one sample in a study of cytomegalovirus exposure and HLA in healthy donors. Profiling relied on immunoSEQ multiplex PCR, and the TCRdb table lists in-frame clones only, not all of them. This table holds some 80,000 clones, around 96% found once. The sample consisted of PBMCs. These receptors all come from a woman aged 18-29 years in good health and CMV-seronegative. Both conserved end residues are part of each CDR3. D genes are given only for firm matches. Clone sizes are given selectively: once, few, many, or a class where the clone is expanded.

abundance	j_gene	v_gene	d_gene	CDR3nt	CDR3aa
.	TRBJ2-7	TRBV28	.	TGTGCCAGCGGGTCCTTGACTGGAGGGCACTACGGGCAGTACTTC	CASGSLTGGHYGQYF
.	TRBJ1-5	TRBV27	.	TGTGCCAGCAGTTCGCGGGGTCTCAATCAGCCCCAGCATTTT	CASSSRGLNQPQHF
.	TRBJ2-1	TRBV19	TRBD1	TGTGCCAGTAGTATCTCCTCGGGACAGTGGGGCAATGAGCAGTTCTTC	CASSISSGQWGNEQFF
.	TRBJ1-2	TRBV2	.	TGTGCCAGCACCGGGTTGGAGGGAATAAGGGGCTACACCTTC	CASTGLEGIRGYTF
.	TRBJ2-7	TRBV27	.	TGTGCCAGCAGTTTAAACCCCCCTAAAACCGGGACAAATTACGAGCAGTACTTC	CASSLNPPKTGTNYEQYF
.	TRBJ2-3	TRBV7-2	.	TGTGCCAGCAGCTTAGTGTTGGGGGCCCAAGATACGCAGTATTTT	CASSLVLGAQDTQYF
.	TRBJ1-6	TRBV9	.	TGTGCCAGCAGCGTAGGCCCCGGGGAACAGCCGAAGGGACCCCTCCACTTT	CASSVGPGEQPKGPLHF
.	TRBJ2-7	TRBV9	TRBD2	TGTGCCAGCAGCCCTGCCGGGACTAGACCCTCCGAGCAGTACTTC	CASSPAGTRPSEQYF
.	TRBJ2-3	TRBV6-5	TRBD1	TGTGCCAGCAGCGGGACAGGGATCACAGATACGCAGTATTTT	CASSGTGITDTQYF
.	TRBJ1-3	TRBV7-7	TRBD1	TGTGCTAGCAGCTTAGTGCGACAGGGGAGAAACACCATATATTTT	CASSLVRQGRNTIYF
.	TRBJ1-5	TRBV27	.	TGTGCCAGCAGTTTCGCTAACAATCAGCCCCAGCATTTT	CASSFANNQPQHF
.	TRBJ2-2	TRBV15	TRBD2	TGTGCCACCAGCGGGGGGGGAGGGACCGGGGAGCTGTTTTTT	CATSGGGGTGELFF
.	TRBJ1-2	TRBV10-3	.	TGTGCCATCAGTGCCGCGCTTGAGTGGGGCCAAAATGGCTACACCTTC	CAISAALEWGQNGYTF
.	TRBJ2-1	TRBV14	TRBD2	TGTGCCAGCAGCCAAGACCCCGCGTGGCGCCTAGCGGGAGAGGGAGAGCAGTTCTTC	CASSQDPAWRLAGEGEQFF
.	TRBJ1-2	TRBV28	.	TGTGCCAGCAGTGGAGGCCTCTATGGCTACACCTTC	CASSGGLYGYTF
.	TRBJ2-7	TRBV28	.	TGTGCCAGCAGCGAAACCGGGTCGAGTCTTTACGAGCAGTACTTC	CASSETGSSLYEQYF
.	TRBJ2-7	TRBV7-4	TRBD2	TGTGCCAGCAGCTCCGGGACTAGCGTTAGTCCCACCCTGGTCTTC	CASSSGTSVSPTLVF
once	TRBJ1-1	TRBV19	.	TGTGCCAGTAGTCTGTCTGCGGGGGGCACTGAAGCTTTCTTT	CASSLSAGGTEAFF
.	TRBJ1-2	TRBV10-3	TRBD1	TGTGCCATCAGTGAAAAGGGGGCTATGGGCTACACCTTC	CAISEKGAMGYTF
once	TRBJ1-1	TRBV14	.	TGTGCCAGCAGCCGGACAGCGGCGAGAGCTGAAGCTTTCTTT	CASSRTAARAEAFF
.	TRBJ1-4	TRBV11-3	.	TGTGCCAGCAGCTTGGGCAGGGTTGGGGGCCGACCCATTTTT	CASSLGRVGGRPIF
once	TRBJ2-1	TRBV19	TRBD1	TGTGCCAGTAGTGCACAGGGGGTCGATGAGCAGTTCTTC	CASSAQGVDEQFF
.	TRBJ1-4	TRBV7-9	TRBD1	TGTGCCAGCAGCAGACCGACAGGGGGGAATAATGAAAAACTGTTTTTT	CASSRPTGGNNEKLFF
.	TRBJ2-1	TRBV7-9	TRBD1	TGTGCCACCGAGGGACAGGGGTCCTACAATGAGCAGTTCTTC	CATEGQGSYNEQFF
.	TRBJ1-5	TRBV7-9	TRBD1	TGTGCCAGCAGCTTAGGAGGGGGCTATCAGCCCCAGCATTTT	CASSLGGGYQPQHF
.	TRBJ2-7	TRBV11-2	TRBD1	TGTGCCAGCAGCTCAGGACAGGGTAGTTACGAGCAGTACTTC	CASSSGQGSYEQYF
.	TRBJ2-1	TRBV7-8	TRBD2	TGTGCCAGCAGCTTAGCCGACGGACTAGCTTACAATGAGCAGTTCTTC	CASSLADGLAYNEQFF
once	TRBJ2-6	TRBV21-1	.	TGTGCCAGCAGCAAAGAAAACAGGGGCTCTGGGGCCAACGTCCTGACTTTC	CASSKENRGSGANVLTF
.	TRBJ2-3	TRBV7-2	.	TGTGCCAGAAACCCCCAGCGGCTCACAGATACGCAGTATTTT	CARNPQRLTDTQYF
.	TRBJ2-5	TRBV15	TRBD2	TGTGCCACCAGCAGAGTTTGGCGGGAGTTTGGAGAGACCCAGTACTTC	CATSRVWREFGETQYF
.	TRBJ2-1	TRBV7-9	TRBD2	TGTGCCAGCAGCCCGGTTGGGGGAGGGCCCAATGAGCAGTTCTTC	CASSPVGGGPNEQFF
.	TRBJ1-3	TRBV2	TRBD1	TGTGCCAGCACCCAGGGGGATGGAAACACCATATATTTT	CASTQGDGNTIYF
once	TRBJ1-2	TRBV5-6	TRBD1	TGTGCCAGCAGCTTCCGGGACAGGGGCAGCTACACCTTC	CASSFRDRGSYTF
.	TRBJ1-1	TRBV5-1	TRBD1	TGCGCCAGCAGACCGGGACAGATGAACACTGAAGCTTTCTTT	CASRPGQMNTEAFF